The clone carrying this TCR beta chain was counted ten times or more. Its matching antigen is unknown. The CDR3 runs to 14 residues. Trimming left V 5 bases short and J 0 bases short, with 9 bases between. Germline V gene lookup returns CDR1 SGHKS and CDR2 YYEKEE (reference sequence). Study-level points and caveats: Tumor Treg TCRs overlapped most with tumor naive CD4+ cells. Whole repertoires were not studied in the larger cohort, only one V-J beta rearrangement.

Via MiXCR, TCRdb re-called the 5' RACE reads, giving one row per CDR3 protein. The sample contains roughly 58,000 distinct CDR3 sequences, about 20% of which appear only once. Tregs were sorted as CD4+CD25+CD127-/low cells. The chain couples TRBV5-5 to TRBJ2-4; D might be TRBD1 or TRBD2, each matching 5 bases. This sequence was found in a female donor with breast cancer. Specimen: tumor-infiltrating Tregs sorted from the breast tumor. The CDR3 DNA reads TGTGCCAGCAGTCGGGACCTAGCCAAAAACATTCAGTACTTC. It specifies CASSRDLAKNIQYF.